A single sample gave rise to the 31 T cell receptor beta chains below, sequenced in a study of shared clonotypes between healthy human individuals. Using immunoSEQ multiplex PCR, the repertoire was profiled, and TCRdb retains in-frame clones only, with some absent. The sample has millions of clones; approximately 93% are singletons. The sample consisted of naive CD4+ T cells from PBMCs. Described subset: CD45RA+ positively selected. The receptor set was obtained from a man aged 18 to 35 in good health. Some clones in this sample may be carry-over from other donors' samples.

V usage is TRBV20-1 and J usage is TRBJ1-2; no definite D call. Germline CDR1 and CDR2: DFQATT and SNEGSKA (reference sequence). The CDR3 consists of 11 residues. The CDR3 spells CSAMRPNGYTF. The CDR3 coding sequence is TGCAGCGCGATGAGACCGAATGGCTACACCTTC.

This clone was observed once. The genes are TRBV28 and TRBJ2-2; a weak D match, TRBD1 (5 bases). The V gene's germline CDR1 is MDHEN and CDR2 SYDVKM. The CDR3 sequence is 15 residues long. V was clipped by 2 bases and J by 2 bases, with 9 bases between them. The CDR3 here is CASSLVRGNTGELFF. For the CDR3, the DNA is TGTGCCAGCAGTTTAGTTAGGGGAAACACCGGGGAGCTGTTTTTT.

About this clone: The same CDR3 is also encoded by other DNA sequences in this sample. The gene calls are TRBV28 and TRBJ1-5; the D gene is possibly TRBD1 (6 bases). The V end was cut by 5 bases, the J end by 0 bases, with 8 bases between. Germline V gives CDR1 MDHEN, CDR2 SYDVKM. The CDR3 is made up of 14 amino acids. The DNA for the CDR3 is TGTGCCAGCAGTAGGACAGATAGCAATCAGCCCCAGCATTTT. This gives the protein CASSRTDSNQPQHF.

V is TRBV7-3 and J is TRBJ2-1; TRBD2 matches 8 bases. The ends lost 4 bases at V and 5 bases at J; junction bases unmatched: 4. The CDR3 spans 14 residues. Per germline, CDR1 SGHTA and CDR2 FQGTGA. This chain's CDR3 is CASSSGLANNEQFF. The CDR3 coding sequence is TGTGCCAGCAGCTCCGGACTAGCAAACAATGAGCAGTTCTTC.

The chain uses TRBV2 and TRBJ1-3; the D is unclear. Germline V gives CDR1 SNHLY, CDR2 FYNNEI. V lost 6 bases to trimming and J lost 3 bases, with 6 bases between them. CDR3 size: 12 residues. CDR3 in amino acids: CASREGGNTIYF. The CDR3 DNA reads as TGTGCCAGCAGGGAGGGTGGAAACACCATATATTTT.

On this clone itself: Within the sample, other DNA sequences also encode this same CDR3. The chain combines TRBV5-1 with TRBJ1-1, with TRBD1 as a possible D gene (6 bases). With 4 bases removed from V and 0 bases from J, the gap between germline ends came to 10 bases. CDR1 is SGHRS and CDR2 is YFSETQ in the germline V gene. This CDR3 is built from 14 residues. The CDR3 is CASSRTALNTEAFF. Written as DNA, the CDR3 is TGCGCCAGCAGCCGGACAGCCTTGAACACTGAAGCTTTCTTT.

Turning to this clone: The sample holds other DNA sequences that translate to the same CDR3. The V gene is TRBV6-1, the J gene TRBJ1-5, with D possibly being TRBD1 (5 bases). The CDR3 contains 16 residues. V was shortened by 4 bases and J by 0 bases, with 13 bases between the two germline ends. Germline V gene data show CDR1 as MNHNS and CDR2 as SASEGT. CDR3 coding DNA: TGTGCCAGCAGTGCGAGGGACGGCTATAGCAATCAGCCCCAGCATTTT. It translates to CASSARDGYSNQPQHF.

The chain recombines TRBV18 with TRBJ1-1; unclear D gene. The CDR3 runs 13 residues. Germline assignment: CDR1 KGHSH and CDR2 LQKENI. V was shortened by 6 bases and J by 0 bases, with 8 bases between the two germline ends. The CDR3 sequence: CASSSEMNTEAFF. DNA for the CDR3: TGTGCCAGCTCCTCAGAAATGAACACTGAAGCTTTCTTT.

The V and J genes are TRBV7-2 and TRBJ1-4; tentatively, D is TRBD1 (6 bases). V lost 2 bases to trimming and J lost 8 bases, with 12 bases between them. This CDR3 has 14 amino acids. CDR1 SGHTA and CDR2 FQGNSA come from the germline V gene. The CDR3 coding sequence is TGTGCCAGCAGCTTAAGCAGGGGAGGGGAAAAACTGTTTTTT. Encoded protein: CASSLSRGGEKLFF.

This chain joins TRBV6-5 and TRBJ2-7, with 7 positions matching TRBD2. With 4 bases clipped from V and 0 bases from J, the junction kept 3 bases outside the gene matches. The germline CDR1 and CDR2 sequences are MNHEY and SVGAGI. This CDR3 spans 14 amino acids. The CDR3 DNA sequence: TGTGCCAGCAGTTTAAGGACTAGCTCCTACGAGCAGTACTTC. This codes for CASSLRTSSYEQYF.

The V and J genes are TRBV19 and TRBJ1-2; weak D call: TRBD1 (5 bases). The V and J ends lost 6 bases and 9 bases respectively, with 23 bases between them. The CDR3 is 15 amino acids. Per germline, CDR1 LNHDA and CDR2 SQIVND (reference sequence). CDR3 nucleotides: TGTGCCAGTAGACCTCGGGGCGTTGGGACGGGGAGCTACACCTTC. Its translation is CASRPRGVGTGSYTF.

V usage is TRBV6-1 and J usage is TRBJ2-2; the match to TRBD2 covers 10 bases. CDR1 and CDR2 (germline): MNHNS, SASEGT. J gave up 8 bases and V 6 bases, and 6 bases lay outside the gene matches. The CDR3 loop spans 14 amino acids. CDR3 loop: CASSPLAGRGELFF. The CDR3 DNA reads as TGTGCCAGCAGCCCACTAGCGGGAAGAGGGGAGCTGTTTTTT.

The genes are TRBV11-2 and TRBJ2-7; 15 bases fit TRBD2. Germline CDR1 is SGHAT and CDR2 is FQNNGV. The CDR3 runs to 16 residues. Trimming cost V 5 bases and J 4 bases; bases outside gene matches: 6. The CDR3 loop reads CASSPRGTSGRYEQYF. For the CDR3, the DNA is TGTGCCAGCAGCCCTCGAGGGACTAGCGGGAGGTACGAGCAGTACTTC. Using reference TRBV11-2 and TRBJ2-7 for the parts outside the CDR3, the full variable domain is EAGVAQSPRYKIIEKRQSVAFWCNPISGHATLYWYQQILGQGPKLLIQFQNNGVVDDSQLPKDRFSAERLKGVDSTLKIQPAKLEDSAVYLCASSPRGTSGRYEQYFGPGTRLTVT.

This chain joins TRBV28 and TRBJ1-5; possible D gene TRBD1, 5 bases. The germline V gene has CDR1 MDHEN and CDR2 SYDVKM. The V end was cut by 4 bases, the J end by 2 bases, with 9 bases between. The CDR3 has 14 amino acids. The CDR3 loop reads CASSSGAGNQPQHF. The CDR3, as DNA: TGTGCCAGCAGTTCCGGGGCCGGCAATCAGCCCCAGCATTTT. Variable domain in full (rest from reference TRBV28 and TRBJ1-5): DVKVTQSSRYLVKRTGEKVFLECVQDMDHENMFWYRQDPGLGLRLIYFSYDVKMKEKGDIPEGYSVSREKKERFSLILESASTNQTSMYLCASSSGAGNQPQHFGDGTRLSIL.

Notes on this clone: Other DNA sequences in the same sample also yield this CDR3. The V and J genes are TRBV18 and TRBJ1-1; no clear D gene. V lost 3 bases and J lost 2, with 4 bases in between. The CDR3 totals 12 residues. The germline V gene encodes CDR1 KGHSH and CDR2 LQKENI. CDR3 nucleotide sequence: TGTGCCAGCTCACCGAGCAACACTGAAGCTTTCTTT. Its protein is CASSPSNTEAFF. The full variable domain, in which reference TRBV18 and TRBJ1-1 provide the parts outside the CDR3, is NAGVMQNPRHLVRRRGQEARLRCSPMKGHSHVYWYRQLPEEGLKFMVYLQKENIIDESGMPKERFSAEFPKEGPSILRIQQVVRGDSAAYFCASSPSNTEAFFGQGTRLTVV.

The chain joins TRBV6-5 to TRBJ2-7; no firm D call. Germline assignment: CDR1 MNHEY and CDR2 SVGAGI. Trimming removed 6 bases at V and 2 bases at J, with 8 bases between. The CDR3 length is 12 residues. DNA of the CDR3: TGTGCCAGCAGGAGAGAAACCTACGAGCAGTACTTC. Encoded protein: CASRRETYEQYF.

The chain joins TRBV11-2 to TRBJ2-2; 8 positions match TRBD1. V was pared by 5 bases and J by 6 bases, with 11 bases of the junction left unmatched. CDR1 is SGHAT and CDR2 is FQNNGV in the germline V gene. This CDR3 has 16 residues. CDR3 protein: CASSTTQGGSAGELFF. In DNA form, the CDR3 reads TGTGCCAGCAGCACCACACAGGGGGGTTCGGCCGGGGAGCTGTTTTTT.

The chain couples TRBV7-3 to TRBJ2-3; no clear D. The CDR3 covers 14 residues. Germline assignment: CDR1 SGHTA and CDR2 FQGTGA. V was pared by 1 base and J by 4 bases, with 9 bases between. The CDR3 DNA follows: TGTGCCAGCAGCTTAAAAGGTGTGGCAGATACGCAGTATTTT. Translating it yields CASSLKGVADTQYF.

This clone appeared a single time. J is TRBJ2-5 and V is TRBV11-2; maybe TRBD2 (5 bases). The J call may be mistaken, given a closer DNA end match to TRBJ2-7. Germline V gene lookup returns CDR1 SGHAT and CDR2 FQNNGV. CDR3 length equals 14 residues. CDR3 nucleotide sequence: TGTGCCAGCAGCCCCGGGGTAGAGAGCTACGAGCAGTACTTC. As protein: CASSPGVESYEQYF.

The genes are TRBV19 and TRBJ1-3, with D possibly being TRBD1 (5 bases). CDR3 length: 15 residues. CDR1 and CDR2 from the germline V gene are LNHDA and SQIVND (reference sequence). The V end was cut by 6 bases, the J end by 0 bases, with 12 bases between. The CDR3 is CASRGTWASGNTIYF. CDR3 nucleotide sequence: TGTGCCAGTAGGGGGACGTGGGCCTCTGGAAACACCATATATTTT.

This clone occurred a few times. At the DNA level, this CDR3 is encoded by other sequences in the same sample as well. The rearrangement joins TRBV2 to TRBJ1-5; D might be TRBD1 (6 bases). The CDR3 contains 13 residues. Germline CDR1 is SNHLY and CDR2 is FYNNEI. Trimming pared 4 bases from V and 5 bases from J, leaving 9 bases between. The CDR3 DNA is TGTGCCAGCAGTGGTAGGGGGGATCAGCCCCAGCATTTT. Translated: CASSGRGDQPQHF.

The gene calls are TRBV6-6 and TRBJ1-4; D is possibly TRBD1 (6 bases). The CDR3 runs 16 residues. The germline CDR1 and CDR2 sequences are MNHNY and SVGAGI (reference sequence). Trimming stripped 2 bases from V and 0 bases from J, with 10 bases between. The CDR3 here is CASSYARTATNEKLFF. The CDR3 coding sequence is TGTGCCAGCAGTTACGCCCGGACAGCAACTAATGAAAAACTGTTTTTT.

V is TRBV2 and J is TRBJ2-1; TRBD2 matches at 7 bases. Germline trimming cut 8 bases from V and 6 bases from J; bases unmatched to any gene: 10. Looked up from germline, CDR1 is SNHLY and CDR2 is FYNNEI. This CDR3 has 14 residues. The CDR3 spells CASLGLVTGNEQFF. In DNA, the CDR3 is TGTGCCAGCCTTGGACTAGTAACGGGCAATGAGCAGTTCTTC.

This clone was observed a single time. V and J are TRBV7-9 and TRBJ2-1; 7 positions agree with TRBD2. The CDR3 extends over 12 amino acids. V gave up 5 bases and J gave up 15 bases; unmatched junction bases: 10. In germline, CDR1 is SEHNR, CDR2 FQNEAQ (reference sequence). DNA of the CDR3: TGTGCCAGCAGCCCCCAACTAGCGTTTCTGTTCTTC. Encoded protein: CASSPQLAFLFF. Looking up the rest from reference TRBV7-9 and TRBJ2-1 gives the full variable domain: DTGVSQNPRHKITKRGQNVTFRCDPISEHNRLYWYRQTLGQGPEFLTYFQNEAQLEKSRLLSDRFSAERPKGSFSTLEIQRTEQGDSAMYLCASSPQLAFLFFGPGTRLTVL.

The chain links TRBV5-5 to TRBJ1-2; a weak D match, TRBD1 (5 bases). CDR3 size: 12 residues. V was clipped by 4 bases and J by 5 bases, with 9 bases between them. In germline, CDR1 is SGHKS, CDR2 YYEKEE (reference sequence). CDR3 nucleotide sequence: TGTGCCAGCAGCCACCGGACATATGGCTACACCTTC. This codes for CASSHRTYGYTF. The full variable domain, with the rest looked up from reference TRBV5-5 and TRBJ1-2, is DAGVTQSPTHLIKTRGQQVTLRCSPISGHKSVSWYQQVLGQGPQFIFQYYEKEERGRGNFPDRFSARQFPNYSSELNVNALLLGDSALYLCASSHRTYGYTFGSGTRLTVV.

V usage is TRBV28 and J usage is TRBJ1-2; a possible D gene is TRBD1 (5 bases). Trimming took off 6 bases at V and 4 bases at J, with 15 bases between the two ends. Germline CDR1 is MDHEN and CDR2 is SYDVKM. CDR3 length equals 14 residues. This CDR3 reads CASRPRGGIYGYTF. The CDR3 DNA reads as TGTGCCAGCAGACCGCGGGGGGGAATCTATGGCTACACCTTC.

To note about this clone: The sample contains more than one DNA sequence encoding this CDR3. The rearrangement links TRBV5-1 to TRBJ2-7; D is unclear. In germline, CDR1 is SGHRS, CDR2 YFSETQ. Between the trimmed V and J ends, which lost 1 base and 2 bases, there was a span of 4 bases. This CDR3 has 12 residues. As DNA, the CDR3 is TGCGCCAGCAGCTTGCCCGCCTACGAGCAGTACTTC. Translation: CASSLPAYEQYF.

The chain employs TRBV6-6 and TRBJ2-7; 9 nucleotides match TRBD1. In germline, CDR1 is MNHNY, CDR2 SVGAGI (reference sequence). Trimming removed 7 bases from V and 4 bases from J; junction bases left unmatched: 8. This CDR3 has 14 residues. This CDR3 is CASTRGTGKYEQYF. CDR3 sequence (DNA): TGTGCCAGCACTCGAGGGACAGGGAAATACGAGCAGTACTTC.

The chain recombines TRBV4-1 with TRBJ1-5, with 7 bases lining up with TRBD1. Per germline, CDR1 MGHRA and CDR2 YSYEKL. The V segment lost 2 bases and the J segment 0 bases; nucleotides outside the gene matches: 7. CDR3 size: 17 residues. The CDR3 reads CASSQPLTGFSNQPQHF. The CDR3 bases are TGCGCCAGCAGCCAACCTCTGACAGGGTTTAGCAATCAGCCCCAGCATTTT.

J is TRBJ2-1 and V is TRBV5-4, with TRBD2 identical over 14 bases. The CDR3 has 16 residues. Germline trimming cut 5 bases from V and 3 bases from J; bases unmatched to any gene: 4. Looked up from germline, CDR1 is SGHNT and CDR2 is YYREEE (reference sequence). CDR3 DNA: TGTGCCAGCAGACCGGGACTAGCGGGAGACTACAATGAGCAGTTCTTC. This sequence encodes CASRPGLAGDYNEQFF.

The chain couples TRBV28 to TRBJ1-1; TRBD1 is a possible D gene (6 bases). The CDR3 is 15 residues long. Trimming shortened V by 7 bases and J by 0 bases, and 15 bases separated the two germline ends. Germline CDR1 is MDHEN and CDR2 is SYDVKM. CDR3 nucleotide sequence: TGTGCCAGCACCTCAGGGGCCGGGGTGAACACTGAAGCTTTCTTT. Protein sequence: CASTSGAGVNTEAFF.